The 3 T cell receptor beta chains given below trace back to one sample, sequenced in a study of CD8 T cells in Susac syndrome. With random hexamers, reverse transcription was performed on about 0.5 to 1 ug of RNA. TCRdb fed the immunoSEQ multiplex PCR reads into MiXCR, producing one record per CDR3 protein. This table holds some 300,000 distinct CDR3 sequences, roughly 85% found once. Source material: CD8+ T cells from PBMCs. The receptor set was obtained from a human donor with multiple sclerosis.

The chain carries TRBV4-1 and TRBJ2-7; D gene ambiguous. V was pared by 0 bases and J by 3 bases, with 6 bases between. This CDR3 is built from 13 residues. The germline CDR1 and CDR2 sequences are MGHRA and YSYEKL. The CDR3 protein is CASSQDRVYEQYF. The CDR3 DNA follows: TGCGCCAGCAGCCAAGATCGCGTCTACGAGCAGTACTTC.

The gene calls are TRBV5-1 and TRBJ2-6; TRBD2 might be the D (6 bases). V lost 5 bases, J lost 0 bases, and 27 bases lay in between. The CDR3 contains 21 residues. Germline lookup yields CDR1 SGHRS and CDR2 YFSETQ. The DNA for the CDR3 is TGCGCCAGCAGACGCCTTGATACCTTACGGGGGACCATCTCTGGGGCCAACGTCCTGACTTTC. Translating gives CASRRLDTLRGTISGANVLTF. The full variable domain, rest sourced from reference TRBV5-1 and TRBJ2-6, is KAGVTQTPRYLIKTRGQQVTLSCSPISGHRSVSWYQQTPGQGLQFLFEYFSETQRNKGNFPGRFSGRQFSNSRSEMNVSTLELGDSALYLCASRRLDTLRGTISGANVLTFGAGSRLTVL.

The rearrangement links TRBV28 to TRBJ2-7; D might be TRBD1 or TRBD2, each matching 5 bases. Looked up from germline, CDR1 is MDHEN and CDR2 is SYDVKM. This CDR3 comprises 14 residues. V was cut by 3 bases and J by 3 bases, with 12 bases left in between. CDR3 protein: CASSLRGSVYEQYF. The CDR3 nucleotides are TGTGCCAGCAGTTTGAGGGGCAGTGTCTACGAGCAGTACTTC.